This TCR beta chain came from a study of T-cell reconstitution after alpha-beta-depleted transplantation in children. The authors prepared the TCRbeta library with unique molecular identifiers. TCRdb used MiXCR to reprocess the PCR reads, holding one entry per CDR3 protein. This table has about 22,000 distinct CDR3 sequences, roughly 10% appearing once. The CDR3 sequence is 14 residues long. Trimming shortened V by 1 base and J by 3 bases, and 9 bases separated the two germline ends. Germline CDR1 reads SGHTA; CDR2 reads FQGNSA. Sequencing was performed on PBMCs from the stem cell graft donor, taken from the stem cell graft. The receptor was isolated from a human donor who donated a stem cell graft to a child with chronic granulomatous disease. This chain uses TRBV7-2 with TRBJ1-1; no firm D call. In DNA form, the CDR3 reads TGTGCCAGCAGCTTAGTGTCAGGTGACACTGAAGCTTTCTTT. This codes for CASSLVSGDTEAFF.